Here is one TCR beta chain with its context. These data belong to a study of blood T cell repertoires in COVID-19. Study details: From the United States, Italy and Spain came samples of acute and convalescent COVID-19. PBMCs, B-cell-depleted T cells, or T cells were the source of the cDNA or gDNA that made up the material.

V lost 4 bases and J lost 7, with 17 bases in between. CDR1 is MNHEY and CDR2 is SMNVEV in the germline V gene (reference sequence). The CDR3 contains 15 residues. In the authors' workflow: Nucleated cell counts were estimated from reference gene primer amplification. This table comes from immunoSEQ multiplex PCR, and its TCRdb copy is limited to in-frame clones, with some not included. The V and J calls and clone size come from that table; D and trimming were worked out from the DNA. The repertoire holds over 150,000 clones, with around 85% as singletons. The source is a man aged 45-65 years with active or convalescent COVID-19. The sample taken for sequencing was peripheral blood. The V call is TRBV27, the J call TRBJ2-1; tentatively, D is TRBD2 (6 bases). CDR3 in DNA: TGTGCCAGCAGTTGGCTACCGAGCCGGGGGAATGAGCAGTTCTTC. Its translation: CASSWLPSRGNEQFF.